The 16 T cell receptor beta chains presented below share a single source sample, sequenced in a study of response to subunit inactivated influenza vaccine. A single record per CDR3 protein comes from TCRdb applying MiXCR to the RT-PCR reads. The table shows hundreds of thousands of distinct CDR3 sequences, with 12% to 15% occurring only once. The input for sequencing was PBMCs from blood, taken around 14 days before vaccination. These receptor sequences come from a man aged 50 to 60 who received an inactivated influenza vaccine.

V and J are TRBV11-2 and TRBJ2-3; 9 bases match TRBD2. The germline CDR1 and CDR2 sequences are SGHAT and FQNNGV. Unmatched junction bases numbered 10, after V lost 0 bases and J lost 6 bases. There are 17 residues in the CDR3. CDR3 nucleotide sequence: TGTGCCAGCAGCTTAGATAATAGCGGGAGACGGGGGGATACGCAGTATTTT. Translation gives CASSLDNSGRRGDTQYF.

The rearrangement links TRBV20-1 to TRBJ2-7; the match to TRBD2 covers 9 bases. Looked up from germline, CDR1 is DFQATT and CDR2 is SNEGSKA (reference sequence). This CDR3 is built from 18 residues. V was pared by 1 base and J by 2 bases, with 15 bases of the junction left unmatched. DNA of the CDR3: TGCAGTGCTAGAGCCCGCCCGGGCGGAGCGGGGGGACCCTACGAGCAGTACTTC. It specifies CSARARPGGAGGPYEQYF.

This sequence joins TRBV7-2 and TRBJ2-5, with 7 nucleotides matching TRBD1. Germline CDR1 and CDR2: SGHTA and FQGNSA. The CDR3 has 14 residues. The trim removed 5 bases at V and 2 bases at J, leaving 5 bases unmatched. As DNA, the CDR3 is TGTGCCAGCAGCAAACGGACAGGTCAAGAGACCCAGTACTTC. Its translation is CASSKRTGQETQYF.

This clonotype was recorded at least ten times. CDR3: CATSDSGGELFF. In DNA form, the CDR3 reads TGTGCCACCAGTGACTCGGGCGGGGAGCTGTTTTTT. This chain joins TRBV24-1 and TRBJ2-2, with D unresolved. Germline CDR1 and CDR2: KGHDR and SFDVKD. Deletions cut 4 bases from V and 7 bases from J, with 6 bases between. There are 12 residues in the CDR3.

The table lists this clonotype with many counts. The V call is TRBV7-2, the J call TRBJ2-1; possibly TRBD1 for D (5 bases). Germline V CDR1 and CDR2: SGHTA, FQGNSA. The CDR3 totals 17 residues. V was trimmed by 1 base and J by 6 bases, leaving 19 bases between them. In DNA, the CDR3 is TGTGCCAGCAGCTTAGTTGGGGCCAGTTTACCTGGCAATGAGCAGTTCTTC. Its protein product is CASSLVGASLPGNEQFF. Using reference TRBV7-2 and TRBJ2-1 for the parts outside the CDR3, the full variable domain is GAGVSQSPSNKVTEKGKDVELRCDPISGHTALYWYRQSLGQGLEFLIYFQGNSAPDKSGLPSDRFSAERTGGSVSTLTIQRTQQEDSAVYLCASSLVGASLPGNEQFFGPGTRLTVL.

The J gene is TRBJ2-2, the V gene TRBV12-3 or TRBV12-4; weak D call: TRBD2 (5 bases). V was cut by 8 bases and J by 1 base, with 5 bases left in between. The CDR3 runs 12 residues. This CDR3 is CASGRNTGELFF. The CDR3 region has the DNA TGTGCCAGCGGGAGGAACACCGGGGAGCTGTTTTTT.

The chain is built from TRBV14 and TRBJ2-7; possibly TRBD1 for D (6 bases). Germline CDR1 SGHDN, CDR2 FVKESK. CDR3 length: 14 amino acids. V lost 6 bases to trimming and J lost 2 bases, with 14 bases between them. Here the CDR3 reads CASRQSGQTYEQYF. The CDR3 DNA reads as TGTGCCAGCAGGCAGTCTGGACAGACCTACGAGCAGTACTTC.

This clonotype was seen a handful of times. V usage is TRBV29-1 and J usage is TRBJ2-1, with 11 bases identical to TRBD1. Germline V lookup: CDR1 SQVTM, CDR2 ANQGSEA. V shed 7 bases and J 8 bases; nucleotides not matched to a gene: 10. There are 14 residues in the CDR3. CDR3 loop: CSEISGTGGDEQFF. In DNA form, the CDR3 reads TGCAGCGAGATATCCGGGACAGGGGGGGATGAGCAGTTCTTC.

This chain links TRBV23-1 with TRBJ1-1; no firm D call. TRBV23-1 is flagged as an ORF with uncertain function. Trimming cost V 6 bases and J 3 bases, with 8 bases left between them. The CDR3 has 12 amino acids. In DNA form, the CDR3 reads TGCGCCAGCAGGCCGATTGACACTGAAGCTTTCTTT. Protein: CASRPIDTEAFF.

Ten or more counts support this clonotype. The chain uses TRBV20-1 and TRBJ2-1; TRBD2 matches 14 bases. The V segment lost 2 bases and the J segment 9 bases; nucleotides outside the gene matches: 9. CDR3 length: 16 amino acids. Germline V lookup: CDR1 DFQATT, CDR2 SNEGSKA (reference sequence). This chain's CDR3 is CSARKTRTSGGFEQFF. DNA of the CDR3: TGCAGTGCTAGAAAAACTAGGACTAGCGGGGGGTTTGAGCAGTTCTTC.

This clonotype was counted ten times or more. This rearrangement joins TRBV7-9 to TRBJ2-2; D call uncertain. This CDR3 spans 11 amino acids. The V gene lost 5 bases and the J gene lost 7 bases, with 5 bases spanning the gap. The germline V gene has CDR1 SEHNR and CDR2 FQNEAQ (reference sequence). CDR3 sequence (DNA): TGTGCCAGCAGCAACCGCGGGGAGCTGTTTTTT. It translates to CASSNRGELFF.

This clonotype was detected only a few times. The V call is TRBV28, the J call TRBJ1-1; 9 bases agree with TRBD1. The J segment lost 5 bases and the V segment lost 7 bases, leaving 5 bases of the junction unmatched. Germline V gene data show CDR1 as MDHEN and CDR2 as SYDVKM. The CDR3 is 13 residues long. CDR3 DNA: TGTGCCAGCAAAATACAGGGGGCTACTGAAGCTTTCTTT. Its translation is CASKIQGATEAFF.

This clonotype has just a few counts. The rearrangement links TRBV5-6 to TRBJ1-4, with D perhaps matching TRBD1 (5 bases). Germline V gives CDR1 SGHDT, CDR2 YYEEEE. The length of the CDR3 is 18 residues. The V and J ends lost 3 bases and 0 bases respectively, with 18 bases between them. CDR3 nucleotide sequence: TGTGCCAGCAGCTACCTGGGGTCGGGCAGGGCAACTAATGAAAAACTGTTTTTT. Residues: CASSYLGSGRATNEKLFF.

In DNA, the CDR3 is TGTGCCAGCAGTTTAATGGGGGCCGGGGAGCTGTTTTTT. It translates to CASSLMGAGELFF. V gene TRBV12-3 or TRBV12-4 combines with J gene TRBJ2-2; TRBD1 or TRBD2 may be the D gene (5 bases each). Trimming pared 2 bases from V and 6 bases from J, leaving 7 bases between. The CDR3 is 13 residues long.

This clonotype was observed a handful of times. CDR3 in DNA: TGTGCCAGCAGTTCGCCCGGGACACTTCCCACCTTC. Its protein product is CASSSPGTLPTF. The V gene is TRBV28, the J gene TRBJ1-2, with D possibly being TRBD1 (6 bases). Germline loops: CDR1 MDHEN, CDR2 SYDVKM. The CDR3 covers 12 residues. Trimming shortened V by 4 bases and J by 13 bases, and 16 bases separated the two germline ends.

The chain links TRBV12-3 or TRBV12-4 to TRBJ2-1; 7 nucleotides line up with TRBD1. The CDR3 runs 13 residues. V shed 7 bases, J shed 6 bases, and the junction held 6 bases outside the gene matches. The CDR3 DNA follows: TGTGCCAGCAACGATTCAGGGGGCAATGAGCAGTTCTTC. It translates to CASNDSGGNEQFF.